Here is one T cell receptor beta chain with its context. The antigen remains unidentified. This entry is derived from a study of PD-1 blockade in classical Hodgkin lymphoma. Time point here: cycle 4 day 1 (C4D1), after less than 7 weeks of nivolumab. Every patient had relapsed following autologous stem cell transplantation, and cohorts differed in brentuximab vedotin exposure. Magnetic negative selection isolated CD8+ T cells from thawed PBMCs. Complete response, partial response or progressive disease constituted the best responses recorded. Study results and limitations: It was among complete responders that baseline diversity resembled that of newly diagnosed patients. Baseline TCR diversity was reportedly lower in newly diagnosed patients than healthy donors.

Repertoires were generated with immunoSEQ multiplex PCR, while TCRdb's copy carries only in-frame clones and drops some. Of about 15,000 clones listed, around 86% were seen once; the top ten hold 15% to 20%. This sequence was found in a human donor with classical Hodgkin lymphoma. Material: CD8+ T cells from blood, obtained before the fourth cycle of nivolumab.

Here the CDR3 reads CASSLLVRGEETQYF. CDR3 DNA sequence: TGTGCCAGCAGCTTACTGGTTAGGGGAGAAGAGACCCAGTACTTC. The chain carries TRBV7-9 and TRBJ2-5; D may be TRBD1 or TRBD2 (5 bases each). Between the trimmed V and J ends, which lost 2 bases and 3 bases, there was a span of 13 bases. This CDR3 is built from 15 residues. CDR1 and CDR2 (germline): SEHNR, FQNEAQ (reference sequence).